One and the same sample provided the 22 T cell receptor beta chains below, sequenced in a study of T-cell memory formation after mild COVID-19. TCRdb analysed the 5' RACE reads with MiXCR anew, one entry per CDR3 protein. This sample has around 55,000 distinct CDR3 sequences, with 9% to 9.5% found just once. The sample comprised PBMCs or a T cell subset sorted from them (not recorded which). Receptor source: a man aged 18-30 years who had mild COVID-19 (a few samples of this study predate the infection). Cell type and time point are not known.

Ten or more counts support this clonotype. J is TRBJ2-7 and V is TRBV5-1; unclear D gene. Trimming stripped 4 bases from V and 6 bases from J, with 14 bases between. The germline V gene encodes CDR1 SGHRS and CDR2 YFSETQ. The CDR3 is 13 residues long. CDR3 sequence reads: CASSPEGLGEQYF. For the CDR3, the DNA is TGCGCCAGCAGCCCCGAAGGCCTCGGCGAGCAGTACTTC.

This clonotype was counted at least ten times. The chain uses TRBV9 and TRBJ2-3; the D gene is possibly TRBD2 (6 bases). The CDR3 is 16 residues long. Germline CDR1 SGDLS, CDR2 YYNGEE. Between the trimmed V and J ends, which lost 3 bases and 2 bases, there was a span of 16 bases. CDR3 in amino acids: CASSAPLGGLTDTQYF. CDR3 sequence (DNA): TGTGCCAGCAGCGCGCCCTTGGGGGGACTCACAGATACGCAGTATTTT.

DNA of the CDR3: TGCGCCAGCAGCCCCGCGGGGGACTCCAGCTCTGGGGCCAACGTCCTGACTTTC. Translation: CASSPAGDSSSGANVLTF. This rearrangement joins TRBV5-1 to TRBJ2-6, with 7 bases fitting TRBD2. Germline CDR1 is SGHRS and CDR2 is YFSETQ. CDR3 length: 18 residues. J gave up 0 bases and V 4 bases, and 10 bases lay outside the gene matches.

J is TRBJ2-3 and V is TRBV11-2; D unresolved. This CDR3 is 14 amino acids long. Germline V gives CDR1 SGHAT, CDR2 FQNNGV. Trimming left V 0 bases short and J 6 bases short, with 10 bases between. The CDR3 bases are TGTGCCAGCAGCTTAGACCGTGGTGGGGATACGCAGTATTTT. This codes for CASSLDRGGDTQYF.

This sequence joins TRBV11-2 and TRBJ2-5, with unresolved D. This CDR3 region has 14 residues. Germline-derived CDR1 and CDR2 are SGHAT and FQNNGV. Trimming stripped 1 base from V and 1 base from J, with 7 bases between. CDR3 protein: CASSLVAPQETQYF. CDR3 coding DNA: TGTGCCAGCAGCTTAGTCGCACCCCAAGAGACCCAGTACTTC.

The genes are TRBV6-2 or TRBV6-3 and TRBJ2-3; 7 bases map to TRBD2. Looked up from germline, CDR1 is MNHEY and CDR2 is SVGEGT. With V trimmed by 2 bases and J by 2 bases, 4 bases remained unmatched. The CDR3 sequence is 15 residues long. For the CDR3, the DNA is TGTGCCAGCAGTTACGAGGGACTAACCACAGATACGCAGTATTTT. It translates to CASSYEGLTTDTQYF.

Ten or more counts support this clonotype. The rearrangement joins TRBV7-3 to TRBJ2-1; a possible D gene is TRBD2 (5 bases). The CDR3 length is 13 residues. The V end was cut by 5 bases, the J end by 8 bases, with 13 bases between. The V gene's germline CDR1 is SGHTA and CDR2 FQGTGA. The CDR3 spells CASSPSPEDEQFF. The CDR3 DNA follows: TGTGCCAGCAGCCCGAGCCCGGAGGATGAGCAGTTCTTC.

J is TRBJ1-3 and V is TRBV5-1, with D maybe TRBD1 (6 bases). The CDR3 contains 16 residues. The germline V and J ends were trimmed by 0 bases and 3 bases, with 13 bases remaining between them. Germline V gives CDR1 SGHRS, CDR2 YFSETQ. The CDR3 is CASSLGPGAGGNTIYF. The DNA for the CDR3 is TGCGCCAGCAGCTTGGGGCCGGGGGCTGGTGGAAACACCATATATTTT.

This clonotype was picked up a small number of times. The genes are TRBV10-3 and TRBJ1-1; weak D call: TRBD1 (5 bases). Germline CDR1 ENHRY, CDR2 SYGVKD. Trimming took off 0 bases at V and 4 bases at J, with 12 bases between the two ends. The CDR3 runs to 15 residues. CDR3 bases: TGTGCCATCAGTGAGTCAGGGGCAAGGGGCACTGAAGCTTTCTTT. Its translation: CAISESGARGTEAFF.

J is TRBJ2-3 and V is TRBV7-2; D is possibly TRBD2 (6 bases). Trimming stripped 5 bases from V and 1 base from J, with 13 bases between. This CDR3 spans 15 amino acids. The germline CDR1 and CDR2 sequences are SGHTA and FQGNSA. CDR3 sequence (DNA): TGTGCCAGCAGCCAAGCGGGTCGACGCACAGATACGCAGTATTTT. This codes for CASSQAGRRTDTQYF.

V gene TRBV20-1 combines with J gene TRBJ2-1, with a weak D call TRBD2 (6 bases). V lost 3 bases and J 5 bases, leaving 8 bases between the germline ends. Germline V lookup: CDR1 DFQATT, CDR2 SNEGSKA (reference sequence). The CDR3 length is 12 residues. The chain's CDR3 is CSASSGDNEQFF. The CDR3 DNA reads as TGCAGTGCTAGCTCGGGAGACAATGAGCAGTTCTTC.

This chain uses TRBV6-5 with TRBJ1-6, with D perhaps TRBD1 (6 bases). The V gene lost 6 bases and the J gene lost 16 bases, with 16 bases spanning the gap. In germline, CDR1 is MNHEY, CDR2 SVGAGI. CDR3 size: 12 residues. The CDR3 reads CASRSRGRRLHF. The DNA for the CDR3 is TGTGCCAGCAGGTCCAGGGGCCGACGGCTCCACTTT.

This clonotype was seen a few times. The V and J genes are TRBV2 and TRBJ2-7, with D tentatively TRBD2 (5 bases). Germline-derived CDR1 and CDR2 are SNHLY and FYNNEI. Deletions cut 2 bases from V and 6 bases from J, with 17 bases between. This CDR3 is 15 amino acids long. The CDR3 sequence: CASSERGGSRREQYF. The CDR3 DNA is TGTGCCAGCAGTGAACGGGGTGGTAGTCGACGCGAGCAGTACTTC.

The CDR3 loop reads CAIAGFTEAFF. As DNA, the CDR3 is TGTGCCATAGCGGGGTTTACTGAAGCTTTCTTT. This chain connects TRBV12-3 or TRBV12-4 to TRBJ1-1, with no clear D. This CDR3 contains 11 residues. Trimming removed 10 bases at V and 5 bases at J, with 11 bases between.

The chain has TRBV30 and TRBJ2-7, with no clear D. The V end was cut by 0 bases, the J end by 0 bases, with 3 bases between. The CDR3 is 12 amino acids. Germline CDR1 and CDR2: GTSNPN and SVGIG (reference sequence). The CDR3: CAWSVRSYEQYF. The CDR3 DNA follows: TGTGCCTGGAGTGTACGCTCCTACGAGCAGTACTTC.

This clonotype was seen a few times. Written as DNA, the CDR3 is TGCAGTGCTAGTAGCTCCTACGAGCAGTACGTC. Translation: CSASSSYEQYV. The chain joins TRBV20-1 to TRBJ2-7; D gene uncertain. The CDR3 extends over 11 amino acids. Germline loops: CDR1 DFQATT, CDR2 SNEGSKA (reference sequence). V lost 3 bases, J lost 0 bases, and 3 bases lay in between.

The chain couples TRBV28 to TRBJ1-1; tentatively, D is TRBD1 (5 bases). V was cut by 7 bases and J by 1 base, with 10 bases left in between. The CDR3 loop spans 13 amino acids. CDR1 is MDHEN, CDR2 SYDVKM, per germline. The CDR3 DNA is TGTGCCAGCAAAGGCAGGGCGAACACTGAAGCTTTCTTT. Amino acid sequence: CASKGRANTEAFF.

This clonotype was counted only a few times. The chain links TRBV7-2 to TRBJ1-1; TRBD1 agrees at 10 bases. Germline V gene lookup returns CDR1 SGHTA and CDR2 FQGNSA. The ends lost 8 bases at V and 0 bases at J; junction bases unmatched: 0. The CDR3 consists of 13 residues. CDR3 sequence reads: CASGQGVNTEAFF. The CDR3, as DNA: TGTGCCAGCGGACAGGGGGTGAACACTGAAGCTTTCTTT.

This clonotype was counted only a few times. This chain connects TRBV20-1 to TRBJ2-7; no clear D. From germline, CDR1 is DFQATT and CDR2 SNEGSKA (reference sequence). V was shortened by 6 bases and J by 0 bases, with 6 bases between the two germline ends. The CDR3 consists of 11 residues. Here the CDR3 reads CSAFSSYEQYF. CDR3 nucleotides: TGCAGTGCCTTTAGCTCCTACGAGCAGTACTTC.

This clonotype was observed many times. This CDR3 is CASSLAGTTGELFF. In DNA, the CDR3 is TGTGCCAGCAGCTTAGCCGGGACCACCGGGGAGCTGTTTTTT. The rearrangement links TRBV7-9 to TRBJ2-2, with D perhaps assigned TRBD1 or TRBD2 (5 bases each). The CDR3 covers 14 residues. Per germline, CDR1 SEHNR and CDR2 FQNEAQ (reference sequence). V lost 0 bases and J 4 bases, leaving 6 bases between the germline ends. Together with reference TRBV7-9 and TRBJ2-2, the CDR3 gives the full variable domain: DTGVSQNPRHKITKRGQNVTFRCDPISEHNRLYWYRQTLGQGPEFLTYFQNEAQLEKSRLLSDRFSAERPKGSFSTLEIQRTEQGDSAMYLCASSLAGTTGELFFGEGSRLTVL.

The chain employs TRBV5-6 and TRBJ2-3; D gene ambiguous. This CDR3 contains 13 residues. CDR1 and CDR2 from the germline V gene are SGHDT and YYEEEE. Trimming stripped 0 bases from V and 4 bases from J, with 6 bases between. Here the CDR3 reads CASSLADSDTQYF. In nucleotides, the CDR3 is TGTGCCAGCAGCTTGGCAGATTCAGATACGCAGTATTTT.

This clonotype appeared a few times. The rearrangement links TRBV5-1 to TRBJ2-1, with D possibly TRBD1 on 5 matching bases. CDR3 length: 14 residues. Germline V gives CDR1 SGHRS, CDR2 YFSETQ. Trimming took 6 bases from V and 0 from J, leaving 10 bases between them. This CDR3 is CASKDTSSYNEQFF. CDR3 coding DNA: TGCGCCAGCAAGGACACGAGCTCCTACAATGAGCAGTTCTTC.